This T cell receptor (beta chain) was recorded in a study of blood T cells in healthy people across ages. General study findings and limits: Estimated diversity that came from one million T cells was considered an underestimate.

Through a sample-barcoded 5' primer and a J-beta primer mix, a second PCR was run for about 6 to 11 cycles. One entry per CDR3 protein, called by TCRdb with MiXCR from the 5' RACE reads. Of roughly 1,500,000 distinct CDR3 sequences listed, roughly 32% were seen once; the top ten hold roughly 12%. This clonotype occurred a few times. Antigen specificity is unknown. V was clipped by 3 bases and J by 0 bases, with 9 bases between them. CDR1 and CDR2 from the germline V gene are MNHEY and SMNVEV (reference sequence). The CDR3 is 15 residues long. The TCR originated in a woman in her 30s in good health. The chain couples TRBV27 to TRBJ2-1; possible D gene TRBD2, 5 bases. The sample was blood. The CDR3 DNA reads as TGTGCCAGCAGTTTCGGGGTGAGCTCCTACAATGAGCAGTTCTTC. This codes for CASSFGVSSYNEQFF.